Listed here are 21 T cell receptor beta chains from one sample, sequenced in a study of identifying expanded T cells in peripheral blood. Data came from immunoSEQ multiplex PCR; TCRdb stores just in-frame clones and leaves some out. The sample yields approximately 130,000 clones, about 88% seen once. Sequences were obtained from blood. The receptors were sampled from a person aged 18 to 70 in good health.

This chain connects TRBV27 to TRBJ1-4; D gene uncertain. Germline V lookup: CDR1 MNHEY, CDR2 SMNVEV (reference sequence). The CDR3 sequence is 14 residues long. V was pared by 2 bases and J by 8 bases, with 12 bases between. The CDR3 is CASSLVAAEEKLFF. For the CDR3, the DNA is TGTGCCAGCAGTTTAGTCGCGGCTGAGGAAAAACTGTTTTTT.

The chain has TRBV21-1 and TRBJ2-4; no check of the table's D call, TRBD1, against the DNA was made. TRBV21-1 is listed as a pseudogene. The CDR3 contains 16 residues. The CDR3 DNA follows: TGTGCCAGCAGCCCCCCTGGACAGGGGGCCAAAAACATTCAGTACTTC. It yields the protein CASSPPGQGAKNIQYF.

This chain links TRBV29-1 with TRBJ1-3; D might be TRBD1 (5 bases). The CDR3 runs to 14 residues. V was pared by 4 bases and J by 1 base, with 11 bases between. In germline, CDR1 is SQVTM, CDR2 ANQGSEA. The CDR3 is CSVVQGNSGNTIYF. The CDR3, as DNA: TGCAGCGTTGTGCAGGGAAATTCTGGAAACACCATATATTTT.

This clone was picked up a small number of times. The J gene is TRBJ1-2, the V gene TRBV28, with D possibly being TRBD1 (6 bases). V was trimmed by 5 bases and J by 5 bases, leaving 18 bases between them. Germline lookup yields CDR1 MDHEN and CDR2 SYDVKM. The CDR3 extends over 15 amino acids. This CDR3 reads CASSHPRQAPYGYTF. CDR3 DNA sequence: TGTGCCAGCAGTCACCCCCGACAGGCTCCATATGGCTACACCTTC.

This clone appeared once. The chain combines TRBV4-1 with TRBJ2-7, with D unclear. Germline CDR1 MGHRA, CDR2 YSYEKL. Trimming shortened V by 6 bases and J by 4 bases, and 16 bases separated the two germline ends. The CDR3 is made up of 14 amino acids. The DNA for the CDR3 is TGCGCCAGCAGTACTATTGTCGATGAGTACGAGCAGTACTTC. Amino acid sequence: CASSTIVDEYEQYF.

V usage is TRBV7-6 and J usage is TRBJ2-5; D gene unclear. The germline gives CDR1 SGHVS, CDR2 FNYEAQ. V was trimmed by 1 base and J by 10 bases, leaving 13 bases between them. The CDR3 length is 13 residues. This CDR3 reads CASSLGQEKIQYF. The DNA for the CDR3 is TGTGCCAGCAGCTTAGGCCAGGAGAAAATCCAGTACTTC.

The chain carries TRBV11-3 and TRBJ2-2; D is ambiguous. The ends were cut back, 6 bases at V and 5 bases at J, with 10 bases in the middle. Germline CDR1 is SGHNT and CDR2 is YENEEA. The CDR3 runs 13 residues. CDR3 region: CASSPRPTGELFF. CDR3 bases: TGTGCCAGCAGTCCACGGCCTACCGGGGAGCTGTTTTTT.

This chain uses TRBV9 with TRBJ2-7; D unresolved. From germline, CDR1 is SGDLS and CDR2 YYNGEE. This CDR3 has 12 residues. V dropped 4 bases and J dropped 3 bases, with 8 bases sitting between them. In DNA form, the CDR3 reads TGTGCCAGCAGCCCATGGGGCTACGAGCAGTACTTC. This translates into CASSPWGYEQYF.

This clone is a singleton in its sample. The chain combines TRBV7-6 with TRBJ2-7; possibly TRBD1 or TRBD2 for D (5 bases each). Deletions cut 0 bases from V and 5 bases from J, with 17 bases between. Germline CDR1 and CDR2: SGHVS and FNYEAQ. This CDR3 contains 16 residues. This chain's CDR3 is CASSLALSREIHEQYF. In DNA form, the CDR3 reads TGTGCCAGCAGCTTAGCGCTTAGCAGGGAGATACACGAGCAGTACTTC.

The rearrangement links TRBV19 to TRBJ2-4, with a possible D match to TRBD2 (6 bases). The V end lost 4 bases, the J end lost 0 bases, and 7 bases lay between the germline ends. Germline CDR1 is LNHDA and CDR2 is SQIVND (reference sequence). The CDR3 extends over 14 amino acids. This CDR3 is CASSTGLAKNIQYF. The CDR3 DNA follows: TGTGCCAGTAGTACGGGACTAGCCAAAAACATTCAGTACTTC.

CDR3: CASSLDYSGSYNEQFF. The CDR3 bases are TGTGCCAGCAGCCTAGATTATAGCGGGTCCTACAATGAGCAGTTCTTC. The rearrangement uses TRBV9 and TRBJ2-1; TRBD2 agrees at 7 bases. The CDR3 runs to 16 residues. Germline values: CDR1 SGDLS, CDR2 YYNGEE. Losses at the gene ends were 4 bases for V and 1 base for J; bases not matched to a gene: 8. Using reference TRBV9 and TRBJ2-1 for the parts outside the CDR3, the full variable domain is DSGVTQTPKHLITATGQRVTLRCSPRSGDLSVYWYQQSLDQGLQFLIQYYNGEERAKGNILERFSAQQFPDLHSELNLSSLELGDSALYFCASSLDYSGSYNEQFFGPGTRLTVL.

The chain is built from TRBV10-3 and TRBJ2-3; 8 positions agree with TRBD2. V shed 10 bases and J 6 bases; nucleotides not matched to a gene: 9. The V gene's germline CDR1 is ENHRY and CDR2 SYGVKD. The CDR3 contains 13 residues. This CDR3 is CATLAGPRDTQYF. CDR3 nucleotides: TGTGCCACCTTAGCGGGGCCCAGGGATACGCAGTATTTT.

This chain uses TRBV2 with TRBJ2-7; 9 bases are a match to TRBD2. The CDR3 loop spans 15 amino acids. Germline CDR1 SNHLY, CDR2 FYNNEI. Germline trimming cut 4 bases from V and 4 bases from J; bases unmatched to any gene: 8. Here the CDR3 DNA reads TGTGCCAGCAGTGGGGCTAGCGGGGCCGAATACGAGCAGTACTTC. Amino acid sequence: CASSGASGAEYEQYF. Full variable domain (remainder filled in from reference TRBV2 and TRBJ2-7): EPEVTQTPSHQVTQMGQEVILRCVPISNHLYFYWYRQILGQKVEFLVSFYNNEISEKSEIFDDQFSVERPDGSNFTLKIRSTKLEDSAMYFCASSGASGAEYEQYFGPGTRLTVT.

The chain couples TRBV28 to TRBJ2-7; 9 positions agree with TRBD1. CDR1 MDHEN and CDR2 SYDVKM come from the germline V gene. Unmatched junction bases numbered 6, after V lost 8 bases and J lost 7 bases. This CDR3 has 12 residues. In nucleotides, the CDR3 is TGTGCCAGCCGGGACAGGGTGGGAGAGCAGTACTTC. It codes for CASRDRVGEQYF.

This clone was recorded many times. This chain links TRBV5-1 with TRBJ2-1, with D perhaps matching TRBD1 or TRBD2 (5 bases each). Germline CDR1 and CDR2: SGHRS and YFSETQ. The CDR3 has 15 residues. V shed 3 bases and J shed 8 bases, with 18 bases lying between them. DNA for the CDR3: TGCGCCAGCAGCTCGGGGCTTGCGTACGTGGATGAGCAGTTCTTC. It encodes CASSSGLAYVDEQFF.

This chain links TRBV11-2 with TRBJ2-7; weak D call: TRBD1 (6 bases). The V and J ends lost 1 base and 3 bases respectively, with 10 bases between them. The germline V gene encodes CDR1 SGHAT and CDR2 FQNNGV. The CDR3 spans 14 residues. The CDR3 nucleotides are TGTGCCAGCAGCTTAGGGACAGCTAACTACGAGCAGTACTTC. Residues: CASSLGTANYEQYF.

The chain is built from TRBV19 and TRBJ2-7, with D unresolved. V lost 8 bases and J 0 bases, leaving 14 bases between the germline ends. CDR1 and CDR2 (germline): LNHDA, SQIVND (reference sequence). The CDR3 length is 14 residues. DNA of the CDR3: TGTGCCAGTTCGCCCAGCACTAACTCCTACGAGCAGTACTTC. Protein sequence: CASSPSTNSYEQYF.

Comment on this clone: Its ends do not fully match the called genes, so a read error is possible. The genes are TRBV5-1 and TRBJ2-5; 12 nucleotides match TRBD2. CDR3 length: 16 residues. CDR1 and CDR2 from the germline V gene are SGHRS and YFSETQ. As DNA, the CDR3 is TGCGCCAGCAGCCAAGGCCCTGGGACTAGCGGGCCCCAAGAGGACTTC. Translated: CASSQGPGTSGPQEDF.

The chain recombines TRBV7-2 with TRBJ1-6; D gene ambiguous. Looked up from germline, CDR1 is SGHTA and CDR2 is FQGNSA. The CDR3 sequence is 14 residues long. The V gene lost 6 bases and the J gene lost 5 bases, with 11 bases spanning the gap. The CDR3 is CASSTGPNNSPLHF. In nucleotides, the CDR3 is TGTGCCAGCAGTACCGGACCAAATAATTCACCCCTCCACTTT.

This chain uses TRBV6-5 with TRBJ2-5; TRBD2 aligns across 7 bases. J was trimmed by 4 bases and V by 6 bases; bases with no gene match: 5. The V gene's germline CDR1 is MNHEY and CDR2 SVGAGI. The CDR3 covers 13 residues. The CDR3 sequence: CASSSGLGETQYF. The CDR3 nucleotides are TGTGCCAGCAGCTCCGGACTAGGAGAGACCCAGTACTTC.

The CDR3 coding sequence is TGTGCCAGCAGCTTGGACCAGGGAGCTCGCGAGCAGTACTTC. It encodes CASSLDQGAREQYF. The V call is TRBV5-4, the J call TRBJ2-7, with D perhaps assigned TRBD1 or TRBD2 (5 bases each). Trimming took off 0 bases at V and 6 bases at J, with 13 bases between the two ends. From germline, CDR1 is SGHNT and CDR2 YYREEE (reference sequence). This CDR3 contains 14 residues.